This T cell receptor beta chain is from a study of cytomegalovirus exposure and HLA in healthy donors. Produced via immunoSEQ multiplex PCR; TCRdb's table is partial and in-frame only. Of about 350,000 clones in the sample, about nine tenths were seen once. This clone was counted between two and nine times. Per the germline V gene, CDR1 is MDHEN and CDR2 is SYDVKM. The CDR3 covers 14 residues. V trimming: 7 bases; J trimming: 6 bases; junction bases outside the gene matches: 6. The sample consisted of PBMCs. The sequence was obtained from a woman in her twenties or thirties in good health and CMV-seropositive. The J gene is TRBJ1-6, the V gene TRBV28, with 7 positions matching TRBD1. This chain's CDR3 is CASITGAVNSPLHF. DNA for the CDR3: TGTGCCAGCATTACAGGGGCTGTTAATTCACCCCTCCACTTT.